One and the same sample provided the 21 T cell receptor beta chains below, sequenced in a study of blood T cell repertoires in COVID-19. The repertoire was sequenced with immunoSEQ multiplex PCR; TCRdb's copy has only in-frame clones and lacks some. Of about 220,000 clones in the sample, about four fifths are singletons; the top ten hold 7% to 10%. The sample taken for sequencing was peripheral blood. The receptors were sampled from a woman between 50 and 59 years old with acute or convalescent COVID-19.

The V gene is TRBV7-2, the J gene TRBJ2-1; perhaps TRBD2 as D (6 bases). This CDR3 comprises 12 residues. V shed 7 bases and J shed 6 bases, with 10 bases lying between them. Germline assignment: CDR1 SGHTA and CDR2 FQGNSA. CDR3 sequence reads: CASIGTPNEQFF. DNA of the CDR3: TGTGCCAGCATCGGGACTCCCAATGAGCAGTTCTTC.

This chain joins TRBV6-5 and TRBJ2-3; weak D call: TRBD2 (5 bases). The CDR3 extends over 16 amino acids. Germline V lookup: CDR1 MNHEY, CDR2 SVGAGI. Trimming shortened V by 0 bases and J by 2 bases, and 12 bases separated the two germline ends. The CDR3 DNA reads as TGTGCCAGCAGTTACTCCTTCGCGCGGGCCACAGATACGCAGTATTTT. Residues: CASSYSFARATDTQYF.

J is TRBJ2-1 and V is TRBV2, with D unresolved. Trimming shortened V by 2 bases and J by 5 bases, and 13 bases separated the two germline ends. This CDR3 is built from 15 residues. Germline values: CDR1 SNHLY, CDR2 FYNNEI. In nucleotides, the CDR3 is TGTGCCAGCAGTGAAAAGGAGTTTCCGCACAATGAGCAGTTCTTC. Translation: CASSEKEFPHNEQFF.

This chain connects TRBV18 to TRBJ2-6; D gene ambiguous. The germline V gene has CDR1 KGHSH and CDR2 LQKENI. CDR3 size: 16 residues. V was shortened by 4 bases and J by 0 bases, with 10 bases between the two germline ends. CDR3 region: CASSLMSSSGANVLTF. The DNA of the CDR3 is TGTGCCAGCTCACTTATGTCCAGCTCTGGGGCCAACGTCCTGACTTTC.

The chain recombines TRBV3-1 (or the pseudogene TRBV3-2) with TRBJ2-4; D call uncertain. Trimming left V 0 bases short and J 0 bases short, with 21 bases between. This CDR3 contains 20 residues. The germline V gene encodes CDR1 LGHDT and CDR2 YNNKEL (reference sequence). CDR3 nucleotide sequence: TGTGCCAGCAGCCAAGATCGGCTGGAGACCGGCCGGCTAGCCAAAAACATTCAGTACTTC. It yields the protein CASSQDRLETGRLAKNIQYF.

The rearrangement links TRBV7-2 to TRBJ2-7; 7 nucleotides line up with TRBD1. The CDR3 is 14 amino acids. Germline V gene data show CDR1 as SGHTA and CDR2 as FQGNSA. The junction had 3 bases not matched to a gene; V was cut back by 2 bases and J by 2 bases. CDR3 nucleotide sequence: TGTGCCAGCAGCTTAAAGACAGGGACCTACGAGCAGTACTTC. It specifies CASSLKTGTYEQYF.

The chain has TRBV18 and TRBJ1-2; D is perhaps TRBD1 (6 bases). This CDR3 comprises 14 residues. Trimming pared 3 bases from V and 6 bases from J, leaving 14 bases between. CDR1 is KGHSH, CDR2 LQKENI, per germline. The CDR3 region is CASSPKAGDDGYTF. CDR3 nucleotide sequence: TGTGCCAGCTCACCTAAGGCAGGGGACGATGGCTACACCTTC.

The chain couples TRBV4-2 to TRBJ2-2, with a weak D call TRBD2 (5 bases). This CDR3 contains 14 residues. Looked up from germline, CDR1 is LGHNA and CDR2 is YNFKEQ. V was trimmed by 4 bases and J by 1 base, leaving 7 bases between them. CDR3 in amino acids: CASSPTRNTGELFF. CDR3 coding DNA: TGTGCCAGCAGCCCCACTAGGAACACCGGGGAGCTGTTTTTT.

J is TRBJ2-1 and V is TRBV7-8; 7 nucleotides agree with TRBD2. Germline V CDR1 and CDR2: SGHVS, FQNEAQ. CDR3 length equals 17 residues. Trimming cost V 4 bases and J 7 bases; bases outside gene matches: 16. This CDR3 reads CASSSRAGEPEENEQFF. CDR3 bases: TGTGCCAGCAGCTCGCGGGCGGGGGAGCCGGAAGAAAATGAGCAGTTCTTC.

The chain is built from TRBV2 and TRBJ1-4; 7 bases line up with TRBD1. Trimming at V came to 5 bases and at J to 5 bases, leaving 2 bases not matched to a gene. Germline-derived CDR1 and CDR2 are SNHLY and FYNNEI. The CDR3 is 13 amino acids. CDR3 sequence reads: CASSRDRNEKLFF. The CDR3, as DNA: TGTGCCAGCAGTAGGGACAGAAATGAAAAACTGTTTTTT. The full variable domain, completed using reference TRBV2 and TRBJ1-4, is EPEVTQTPSHQVTQMGQEVILRCVPISNHLYFYWYRQILGQKVEFLVSFYNNEISEKSEIFDDQFSVERPDGSNFTLKIRSTKLEDSAMYFCASSRDRNEKLFFGSGTQLSVL.

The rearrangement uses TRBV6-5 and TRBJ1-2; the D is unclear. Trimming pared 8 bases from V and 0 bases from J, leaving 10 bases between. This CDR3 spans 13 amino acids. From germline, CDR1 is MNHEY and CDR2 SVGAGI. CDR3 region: CASVVGPNYGYTF. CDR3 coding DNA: TGTGCCAGCGTCGTTGGCCCTAACTATGGCTACACCTTC.

The CDR3: CASSHGTSESLYNEQFF. CDR3 nucleotides: TGTGCCAGCAGTCACGGGACTAGCGAAAGCCTCTACAATGAGCAGTTCTTC. The gene calls are TRBV27 and TRBJ2-1; 10 bases match TRBD2. CDR1 MNHEY and CDR2 SMNVEV come from the germline V gene (reference sequence). V gave up 5 bases and J gave up 3 bases; unmatched junction bases: 10. The length of the CDR3 is 17 residues.

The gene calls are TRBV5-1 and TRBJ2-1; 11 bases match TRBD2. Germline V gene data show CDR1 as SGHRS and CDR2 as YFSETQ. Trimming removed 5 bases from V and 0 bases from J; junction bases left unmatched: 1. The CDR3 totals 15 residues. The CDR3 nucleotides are TGCGCCAGCAGTAGCGGGAGGGTCTCCTACAATGAGCAGTTCTTC. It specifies CASSSGRVSYNEQFF.

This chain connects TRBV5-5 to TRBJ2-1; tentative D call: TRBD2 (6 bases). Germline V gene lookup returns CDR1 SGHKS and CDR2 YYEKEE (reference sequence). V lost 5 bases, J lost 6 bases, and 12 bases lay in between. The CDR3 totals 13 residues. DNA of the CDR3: TGTGCCAGCAGTGACGGGGGATTCAATGAGCAGTTCTTC. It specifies CASSDGGFNEQFF.

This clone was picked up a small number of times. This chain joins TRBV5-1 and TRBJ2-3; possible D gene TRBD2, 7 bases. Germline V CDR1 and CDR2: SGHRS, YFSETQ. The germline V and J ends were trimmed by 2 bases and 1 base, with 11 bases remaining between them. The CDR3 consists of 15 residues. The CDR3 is CASSFGGAGTDTQYF. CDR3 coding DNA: TGCGCCAGCAGCTTTGGGGGGGCGGGCACAGATACGCAGTATTTT.

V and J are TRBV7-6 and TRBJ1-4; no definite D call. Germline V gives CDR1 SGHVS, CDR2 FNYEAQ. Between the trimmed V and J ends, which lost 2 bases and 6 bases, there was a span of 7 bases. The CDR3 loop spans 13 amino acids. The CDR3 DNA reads TGTGCCAGCAGCTTATTGCGCGATGAAAAACTGTTTTTT. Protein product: CASSLLRDEKLFF.

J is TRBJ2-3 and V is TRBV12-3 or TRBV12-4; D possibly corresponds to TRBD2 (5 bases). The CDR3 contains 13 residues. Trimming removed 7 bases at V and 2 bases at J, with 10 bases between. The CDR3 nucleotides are TGTGCCAGCACTTCTAGCTTCACAGATACGCAGTATTTT. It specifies CASTSSFTDTQYF.

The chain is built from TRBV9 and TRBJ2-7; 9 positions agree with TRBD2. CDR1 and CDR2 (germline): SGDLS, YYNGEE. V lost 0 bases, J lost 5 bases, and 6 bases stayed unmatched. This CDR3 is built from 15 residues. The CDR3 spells CASSVGAGGRNEQYF. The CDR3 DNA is TGTGCCAGCAGCGTAGGGGCGGGAGGGAGAAACGAGCAGTACTTC.

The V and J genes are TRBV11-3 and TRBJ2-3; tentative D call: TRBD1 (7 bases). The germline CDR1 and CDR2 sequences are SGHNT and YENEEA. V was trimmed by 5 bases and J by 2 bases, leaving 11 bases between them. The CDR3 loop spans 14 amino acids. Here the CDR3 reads CASSRRGHTDTQYF. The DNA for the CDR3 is TGTGCCAGCAGCCGGAGGGGGCACACAGATACGCAGTATTTT. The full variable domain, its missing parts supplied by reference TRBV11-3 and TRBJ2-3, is EAGVVQSPRYKIIEKKQPVAFWCNPISGHNTLYWYLQNLGQGPELLIRYENEEAVDDSQLPKDRFSAERLKGVDSTLKIQPAELGDSAVYLCASSRRGHTDTQYFGPGTRLTVL.

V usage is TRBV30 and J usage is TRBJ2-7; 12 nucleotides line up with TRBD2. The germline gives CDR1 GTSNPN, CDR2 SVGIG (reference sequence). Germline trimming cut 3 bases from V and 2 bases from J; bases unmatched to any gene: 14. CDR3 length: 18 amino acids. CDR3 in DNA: TGTGCCTGGAGGACGGGACTAGCGGGCGGAGAACCACCCTACGAGCAGTACTTC. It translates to CAWRTGLAGGEPPYEQYF.

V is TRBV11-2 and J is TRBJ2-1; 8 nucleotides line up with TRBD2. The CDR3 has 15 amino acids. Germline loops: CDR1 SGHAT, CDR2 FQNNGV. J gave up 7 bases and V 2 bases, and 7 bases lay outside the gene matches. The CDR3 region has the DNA TGTGCCAGCAGCTTAAGACTAGCGCAGAGTAATGAGCAGTTCTTC. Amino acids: CASSLRLAQSNEQFF.